This TCR beta chain was sequenced for a study of identical twins (dated by TCRdb to about 2016). A note on the overall study: TCR alpha and beta repertoires from monozygotic twins, unrelated adults of various ages and cord blood were deep-sequenced to test whether fetal clonotypes persist. Replicate twin experiments were performed at different times using different library preparation protocols to rule out contamination. On the study overall, not on this receptor specifically: Zero-insertion analyses could be partly confounded by invariant T cells such as MAIT and iNKT, though diverse VJ usage argued against such confounding for most clonotypes. In beta out-of-frame sequences, excess twin sharing was weaker, because having fewer shared sequences lowered the signal-to-noise ratio. In monozygotic twins, recombination models systematically underestimated out-of-frame TCR alpha sharing, but the models matched the sharing seen between unrelated individuals. Abundant cord blood beta clonotypes had fewer insertions, young adult naive repertoires showed a similar but weaker trend, and memory repertoires showed no such trend. Because the same donors could not be followed over many years, the conclusions depended on cross-sectional statistical analysis. Out-of-frame TCR alpha sequences shared between twins showed an excess of low generation-probability sequences compared with coincidental sharing between unrelated individuals.

Library preparation used 5' RACE. Data came from an Illumina HiSeq 2000. Template switching added a universal primer binding site, and the final cDNA carried a unique molecular identifier that allowed TCR cDNA molecules to be counted accurately. Specific primers in the conserved constant-segment region were used to synthesize first-strand cDNA for TCR alpha and beta chains. To control for contamination, every cDNA library was double barcoded, receiving both a SMART-Mk sample barcode and Illumina barcodes. TruSeq adapter sequences and Illumina sample barcodes were added in two successive PCR steps. Sequencing of the TCR alpha and beta cDNA libraries was done on the Illumina HiSeq platform using custom primers. In the original analysis: MiGEC processed the raw reads to extract unique molecular identifiers, while MiXCR was used to determine the CDR3 positions. Recombination models were inferred per individual with the repgenHMM and IGoR tools using an EM algorithm. The tcR package in R was used for shared clonotype analysis, with sharing normalized by the product of cloneset sizes. Out-of-frame nonproductive sequences were analyzed to study raw recombination free of thymic and clonal selection effects. TCRdb trimmed the raw reads at Q25, called clones with MiXCR and kept productive beta chains. Rows with one shared CDR3 protein collapse into an entry with the most common genes and DNA. The V and J calls, along with clone size, are taken from TCRdb and not from the paper's own processing. In all, the sample holds some 630,000 distinct CDR3 sequences, and about 7.1% of those were seen once. The ten largest clones add up to 1.6% of the sample.

Only healthy Caucasian donors were included. Three pairs of female monozygotic twins, all aged roughly 18 to 29 years, made up the twin cohort. Peripheral blood mononuclear cells were used as the source from which RNA for TCR libraries was isolated. The CDR3 holds 16 amino acids from the cysteine to the phenylalanine. Of the read, only the CDR3 DNA is kept; its 48 bases are in frame from base 1. V ends up 3 bases short and J 9 bases short, with an unmatched junction base count of 12. CDR1 and CDR2 (KGHDR, SFDVKD) derive from the germline V gene. At least ten counts were recorded for this clonotype. Its antigen has not been determined. Per-base qualities were not stored, and no clone one base away is much larger. These data were likewise used in another study, on yellow fever vaccine responses in identical twins. According to the second study: The T cell response to vaccination in identical twins was reported by the authors to appear partly convergent and partly personalized. In identical twins, the study followed T cell clones that responded to the vaccine with precision.

The sequence was obtained from a woman between 18 and 29 years old in good health. Input material: PBMCs. The chain is made from TRBV24-1 and TRBJ2-1; 8 central bases correspond to TRBD1. Here is the DNA: TGTGCCACCAGTGATCCCCCCGGACAGGGATTCGGTGAGCAGTTCTTC. Its translation reads: CATSDPPGQGFGEQFF.